These T cell receptor beta chains were read from a single sample in a study of CXCR3-negative and CXCR3-positive naive CD8 T cells. From the 5' RACE reads, TCRdb lists one entry per CDR3 protein and no DNA. The sample's table shows tens of thousands of distinct CDR3 sequences. Sequences were obtained from naive CXCR3+ CD8+ T cells from blood. These receptors all stem from a human donor in good health. Some clones in this sample may be carry-over from other donors' samples. Each CDR3 is given with its conserved first and last residue. Each record gives: V gene, J gene, CDR3 protein.

V: TRBV13
J: TRBJ2-5
CDR3: CASSSTGGQETQYF

V: TRBV3-1
J: TRBJ2-1
CDR3: CASSQASVRDEQFF

V: TRBV7-2
J: TRBJ2-7
CDR3: CASSLADITYEQYF

V: TRBV27
J: TRBJ2-1
CDR3: CASRPGLWNEQFF

V: TRBV6-6
J: TRBJ1-2
CDR3: CASSYSRDSIYGYTF

V: TRBV7-6
J: TRBJ2-3
CDR3: CASSGPRVTDTQYF

V: TRBV29-1
J: TRBJ2-1
CDR3: CSVELEGFSSYNEQFF

V: TRBV4-2
J: TRBJ2-6
CDR3: CAVSNNGGSSLGANVLTF

V: TRBV6-1
J: TRBJ2-3
CDR3: CASSDMPRGTDTQYF

V: TRBV12-3/TRBV12-4
J: TRBJ1-3
CDR3: CASSAADRGSGNTIYF

V: TRBV19
J: TRBJ2-1
CDR3: CASSPLAGVINEQFF

V: TRBV12-3/TRBV12-4
J: TRBJ2-2
CDR3: CASSHQQLNTGELFF

V: TRBV12-3/TRBV12-4
J: TRBJ2-1
CDR3: CASSFPGQGDNEQFF

V: TRBV28
J: TRBJ2-7
CDR3: CASSLEGGSPYEQYF

V: TRBV11-2
J: TRBJ2-3
CDR3: CASSLVVEAGGRASDTQYF

V: TRBV6-6
J: TRBJ1-5
CDR3: CASSYYRAGRQPQHF

V: TRBV4-1
J: TRBJ2-5
CDR3: CASSPPPGTLGEETQYF

V: TRBV4-1
J: TRBJ1-6
CDR3: CASKRTAAYNSPLHF

V: TRBV4-1
J: TRBJ2-1
CDR3: CASSQVGQGLHNEQFF

V: TRBV7-3
J: TRBJ2-1
CDR3: CASSLMPASSYNEQFF

V: TRBV27
J: TRBJ2-7
CDR3: CASRGGYEQYF

V: TRBV7-9
J: TRBJ2-2
CDR3: CASSPPGTDTGELFF

V: TRBV7-9
J: TRBJ1-1
CDR3: CAGDSQGSTEAFF

V: TRBV7-7
J: TRBJ2-5
CDR3: CASSLEYGETQYF

V: TRBV20-1
J: TRBJ2-7
CDR3: CSASSLAGAYEQYF

V: TRBV29-1
J: TRBJ2-7
CDR3: CSVEADRVHEQYF

V: TRBV4-1
J: TRBJ1-2
CDR3: CASSQAYGNYGYTF

V: TRBV21-1
J: TRBJ1-2
CDR3: CASSATPRGANYGYTF

V: TRBV5-4
J: TRBJ2-5
CDR3: CASSPGRTYPQETQYF

V: TRBV20-1
J: TRBJ1-6
CDR3: CSARGGEGNSPLRF

V: TRBV7-8
J: TRBJ1-2
CDR3: CASSFSTGRRDGYTF

V: TRBV4-2
J: TRBJ2-1
CDR3: CASSQLASRYEQSF

V: TRBV29-1
J: TRBJ1-4
CDR3: CSVVGRVEEKLFF